A selection of T cell receptor beta chains follows, all from one sample in a study of monozygotic twins with cystic fibrosis. Assay: immunoSEQ multiplex PCR; the TCRdb copy retains only in-frame clones and omits some. The data contain around 35,000 clones, approximately 80% of them seen just once; the ten biggest clones take up under 2%. Source material: blood. These receptors all stem from a girl aged 2-10 years with cystic fibrosis. CDR3s include the opening cysteine and the closing phenylalanine or tryptophan. Each record gives: V gene, clone size, D gene, J gene, CDR3 protein, CDR3 DNA. D genes are given only for firm matches. The size entry is marked missing in some rows and otherwise reads once, few, many or a size class.

V: TRBV6-5; size: -; D: -; J: TRBJ1-4; CDR3: CASYSGEKLFF; DNA: TGTGCCAGCTACAGCGGGGAAAAACTGTTTTTT
V: TRBV5-6; size: -; D: TRBD2; J: TRBJ2-5; CDR3: CASSLGLVETQYF; DNA: TGTGCCAGCAGCCTGGGACTAGTAGAGACCCAGTACTTC
V: TRBV6-1; size: -; D: -; J: TRBJ2-5; CDR3: CASSESTPYRAETQYF; DNA: TGTGCCAGCAGTGAATCGACCCCCTACAGGGCGGAGACCCAGTACTTC
V: TRBV30; size: -; D: -; J: TRBJ2-1; CDR3: CAWSVGGFRSNEQFF; DNA: TGTGCCTGGAGTGTAGGAGGATTCAGGTCGAATGAGCAGTTCTTC
V: TRBV7-6; size: -; D: -; J: TRBJ2-2; CDR3: CASSLGGIAGELFF; DNA: TGTGCCAGCAGCTTAGGAGGTATCGCCGGGGAGCTGTTTTTT
V: TRBV14; size: -; D: -; J: TRBJ2-7; CDR3: CASSPWLGPNIYEQYF; DNA: TGTGCCAGCAGCCCGTGGCTGGGGCCTAATATATACGAGCAGTACTTC
V: TRBV6-6; size: -; D: TRBD1; J: TRBJ2-2; CDR3: CASSLGQGRPGELFF; DNA: TGTGCCAGCAGCCTCGGACAGGGAAGACCCGGGGAGCTGTTTTTT
V: TRBV30; size: -; D: TRBD2; J: TRBJ2-7; CDR3: CAWSAGGGQYF; DNA: TGTGCCTGGAGTGCGGGGGGTGGGCAGTACTTC
V: TRBV6-5; size: -; D: TRBD1; J: TRBJ1-4; CDR3: CASRTTGTDEKLFF; DNA: TGTGCCAGCAGAACGACCGGGACAGATGAAAAACTGTTTTTT
V: TRBV25-1; size: -; D: TRBD1; J: TRBJ2-7; CDR3: CASSEYVDRGRYEQYF; DNA: TGTGCCAGCAGTGAATATGTGGACAGGGGGCGTTACGAGCAGTACTTC
V: TRBV7-2; size: -; D: -; J: TRBJ2-7; CDR3: CASSQYYEQYF; DNA: TGTGCCAGCAGTCAGTACTACGAGCAGTACTTC
V: TRBV18; size: -; D: TRBD1; J: TRBJ1-5; CDR3: CASTRDRGGQPQHF; DNA: TGTGCCAGCACCCGGGACAGGGGGGGTCAGCCCCAGCATTTT
V: TRBV7-2; size: -; D: -; J: TRBJ2-1; CDR3: CASSFPGLSEQFF; DNA: TGTGCCAGCAGCTTCCCGGGCCTTTCGGAGCAGTTCTTC
V: TRBV30; size: few; D: -; J: TRBJ1-6; CDR3: CAWSVGPSPLHF; DNA: TGTGCCTGGAGTGTAGGGCCATCACCCCTCCACTTT
V: TRBV18; size: -; D: -; J: TRBJ2-4; CDR3: CASSPGTIAKNIQYF; DNA: TGTGCCAGCTCACCAGGGACAATAGCCAAAAACATTCAGTACTTC
V: TRBV7-8; size: -; D: -; J: TRBJ2-1; CDR3: CASSSQGPNNEQFF; DNA: TGTGCCAGCAGCTCACAGGGACCCAACAATGAGCAGTTCTTC
V: TRBV4-1; size: -; D: -; J: TRBJ2-2; CDR3: CASSQQRRNTGELFF; DNA: TGCGCCAGCAGCCAACAACGTAGGAACACCGGGGAGCTGTTTTTT
V: TRBV7-9; size: once; D: -; J: TRBJ1-1; CDR3: CASRSAKRLNTEAFF; DNA: TGTGCCAGCAGAAGCGCAAAGAGATTGAACACTGAAGCTTTCTTT
V: TRBV5-5; size: -; D: -; J: TRBJ2-7; CDR3: CASSLAYEQYF; DNA: TGTGCCAGCAGCTTGGCCTACGAGCAGTACTTC
V: TRBV27; size: -; D: -; J: TRBJ2-5; CDR3: CASSVTYQETQYF; DNA: TGTGCCAGCAGTGTAACGTACCAAGAGACCCAGTACTTC